The rows below give T cell receptor beta chains drawn from one sample of a study of T cell responses to AZD1222 COVID-19 vaccine. Method: immunoSEQ multiplex PCR; TCRdb's copy keeps in-frame clones and lacks some. This sample has more than 85,000 clones; approximately 86% occur once, and the top ten carry 5%. The specimen was peripheral blood, collected on day 0 of AZD1222 vaccination. The receptor set was obtained from an adult in good health. The CDR3 runs from the conserved cysteine through the conserved F or W. The order of the fields is V gene, J gene, clone size, D gene, CDR3 DNA, CDR3 protein. D genes are given only for firm matches. Size values are once, few and many counts, or a class for expanded clones, and some rows have none.

>TRBV6-2/TRBV6-3|TRBJ1-1|.|.
TGTGCCAGCAGTTACTCACCTGGAGGGGTGCCTGAAGCTTTCTTT
CASSYSPGGVPEAFF
>TRBV6-5|TRBJ1-1|.|.
TGTGCCAGCAACCCAGATGGGGTTGGCACTGAAGCTTTCTTT
CASNPDGVGTEAFF
>TRBV7-7|TRBJ1-5|.|.
TGTGCTAGCAGCTTAGGTCAGGTAGATCCGTTTAGCAATCAGCCCCAGCATTTT
CASSLGQVDPFSNQPQHF
>TRBV13|TRBJ2-1|.|TRBD2
TGTGCCAGCAGCTTAGCGGGACTATATCACTCCTACAATGAGCAGTTCTTC
CASSLAGLYHSYNEQFF
>TRBV6-1|TRBJ2-7|.|.
TGTGCCAGCAGTGAAGGCTGGACGGCGAACTACGAGCAGTACTTC
CASSEGWTANYEQYF
>TRBV6-5|TRBJ1-2|.|TRBD1
TGTGCCAGCAGTTGGGACAGGGCCTATGGCTACACCTTC
CASSWDRAYGYTF
>TRBV27|TRBJ2-1|few|TRBD2
TGTGCCAGCAGTTCACCGGGACTAGCGGTATACAATGAGCAGTTCTTC
CASSSPGLAVYNEQFF
>TRBV19|TRBJ1-1|.|.
TGTGCCAGTAGTTCGACAGGTTTGAACACTGAAGCTTTCTTT
CASSSTGLNTEAFF
>TRBV6-5|TRBJ1-2|.|TRBD1
TGTGCCAGCACCTCGACAGGGGGGAACTATGGCTACACCTTC
CASTSTGGNYGYTF
>TRBV6-4|TRBJ2-1|.|TRBD2
TGTGCCACCTCGGGACTAGCGGGAGGTCCAAATGAGCAGTTCTTC
CATSGLAGGPNEQFF
>TRBV7-9|TRBJ2-7|.|TRBD1
TGTGCCAGCAGCCCAGGACAGGGACCCAAGCAGCAGTACTTC
CASSPGQGPKQQYF
>TRBV6-1|TRBJ2-7|.|TRBD2
TGTGCCAGCAGTGAATGGAGGGGAGCGGGGGATCCCGACTACGAGCAGTACTTC
CASSEWRGAGDPDYEQYF
>TRBV12-3/TRBV12-4|TRBJ1-1|.|TRBD1
TGTGCCAGCAGGGACAGGGGAACTGAAGCTTTCTTT
CASRDRGTEAFF
>TRBV25-1|TRBJ2-7|.|.
TGTGCCAGCAGTCCCTCCTCAGGGATCATAGGCGAGCAGTACTTC
CASSPSSGIIGEQYF
>TRBV9|TRBJ2-2|.|.
TGTGCCAGCAGCGTAGAGTGGAGAAAGGCCGGGGAGCTGTTTTTT
CASSVEWRKAGELFF
>TRBV7-7|TRBJ2-3|.|.
TGTGCTAGCAGCTTAACCTGGGACGTTAGCACAGATACGCAGTATTTT
CASSLTWDVSTDTQYF
>TRBV23-1|TRBJ1-5|.|.
TGCGCCAGCGGGGACATTAGCAATCAGCCCCAGCATTTT
CASGDISNQPQHF
>TRBV28|TRBJ1-5|few|.
TGTGCCAGCGCCGGGGGCCAGGAGCCCCAGCATTTT
CASAGGQEPQHF
>TRBV28|TRBJ2-2|.|TRBD1
TGTGCCAGCACCTCGACGAACCGAGACAGGGGTCGGTCCTTGGAGCTGTTTTTT
CASTSTNRDRGRSLELFF
>TRBV28|TRBJ1-5|.|TRBD1
TGTGCCAGCAGCCCGGGACAGGGCAATCAGCCCCAGCATTTT
CASSPGQGNQPQHF
>TRBV30|TRBJ1-2|once|TRBD1
TGTGCCTGGGTCCCGCCGACAGGGCGCCACTATGGCTACACCTTC
CAWVPPTGRHYGYTF
>TRBV7-2|TRBJ1-1|once|.
TGTGCCAGCAGCTTAATTAATTACACCCCTGAAGCTTTCTTT
CASSLINYTPEAFF
>TRBV9|TRBJ1-4|.|.
TGTGCCAGCAGCCCCAGAAGGGAATACAATGAAAAACTGTTTTTT
CASSPRREYNEKLFF
>TRBV11-3|TRBJ2-3|.|.
TGTGCCAGCAGAAGCGGATCGCCTGGGGATACGCAGTATTTT
CASRSGSPGDTQYF
>TRBV5-8|TRBJ1-4|.|.
TGTGCCAGCAGCGGCTATACAAGAAATGAAAAACTGTTTTTT
CASSGYTRNEKLFF
>TRBV28|TRBJ2-7|.|.
TGTGCCAGCAGGCTAAGGAGGGGAAAGGGGAAGAACTCCTACGAGCAGTACTTC
CASRLRRGKGKNSYEQYF
>TRBV18|TRBJ1-3|.|TRBD1
TGTGCCAGCTCACCGGGGACAGCTGGAAACACCATATATTTT
CASSPGTAGNTIYF
>TRBV29-1|TRBJ2-1|.|.
TGCAGCGTTCGGTATGGGGGGATTGGCAATGAGCAGTTCTTC
CSVRYGGIGNEQFF
>TRBV2|TRBJ2-7|.|.
TGTGCCAGCAGTGAGGACAGCACCTACGAGCAGTACTTC
CASSEDSTYEQYF
>TRBV3-1/TRBV3-2|TRBJ2-1|.|.
TGTGCCAGCAGCCAAGAACGCACTAGGAAGCTCTTC
CASSQERTRKLF